This T cell receptor beta chain was recovered during a study of T-cell memory formation after mild COVID-19. In TCRdb, the 5' RACE reads were re-called with MiXCR into one record per CDR3 protein. The sample shows 270,000 or so distinct CDR3 sequences, more than 15% of them seen only once. CDR3 size: 14 residues. Germline V gives CDR1 LGHNA, CDR2 YSLEER. Deletions cut 2 bases from V and 6 bases from J, with 12 bases between. The chain recombines TRBV4-3 with TRBJ2-3; D unclear. The TCR sequence derives from a man aged 18 to 29 who had mild COVID-19 (a few samples of this study predate the infection). Cell type and time point are not known. The sample taken for sequencing was PBMCs or a T cell subset sorted from them (not recorded which). The CDR3 DNA sequence: TGCGCCAGCAGCCAATCGCTAGAGAGGGATACGCAGTATTTT. Protein: CASSQSLERDTQYF.